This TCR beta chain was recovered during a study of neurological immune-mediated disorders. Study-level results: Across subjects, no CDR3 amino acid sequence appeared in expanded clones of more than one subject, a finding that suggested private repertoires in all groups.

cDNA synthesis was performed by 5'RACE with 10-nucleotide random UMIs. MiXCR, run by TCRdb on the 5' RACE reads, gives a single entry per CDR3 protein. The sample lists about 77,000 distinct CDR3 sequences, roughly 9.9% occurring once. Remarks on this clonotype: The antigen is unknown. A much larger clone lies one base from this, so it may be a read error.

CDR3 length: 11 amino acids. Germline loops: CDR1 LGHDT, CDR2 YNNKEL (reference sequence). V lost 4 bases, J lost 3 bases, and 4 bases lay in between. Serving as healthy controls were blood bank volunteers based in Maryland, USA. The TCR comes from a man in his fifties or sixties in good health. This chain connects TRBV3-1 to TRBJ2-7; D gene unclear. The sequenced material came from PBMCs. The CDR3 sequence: CASSRDYEQYF. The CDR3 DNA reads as TGTGCCAGCAGCCGAGACTACGAGCAGTACTTC.